The source of this T cell receptor (beta chain) is a study of CD8 T cells in ankylosing spondylitis. The study, taken as a whole, reports: Disease-linked clones reportedly showed significant enrichment in matched ankylosing spondylitis synovial fluid. Characteristic, it appeared, of ankylosing spondylitis blood was a TCR beta motif of roughly eight highly homologous variants.

This clonotype was observed a few times. What it binds is unknown. TCRdb itself ran the 5' RACE reads through MiXCR, one entry per CDR3 protein. This sample carries 250,000 to 300,000 distinct CDR3 sequences, around 20% of them seen once, and the ten largest clones take under 8.5%. Germline V gives CDR1 SGHDN, CDR2 FVKESK. Trimming cost V 2 bases and J 3 bases, with 4 bases left between them. This CDR3 is 12 amino acids long. The sequencing input was blood, either unsorted or a sorted T cell fraction (not recorded which). This chain uses TRBV14 with TRBJ1-1; D unclear. This clonotype was obtained from a male donor with ankylosing spondylitis or in good health (not recorded which). The CDR3 loop is CASSQPHTEAFF. For the CDR3, the DNA is TGTGCCAGCAGCCAACCCCACACTGAAGCTTTCTTT. The complete variable domain, with remaining parts taken from reference TRBV14 and TRBJ1-1, reads EAGVTQFPSHSVIEKGQTVTLRCDPISGHDNLYWYRRVMGKEIKFLLHFVKESKQDESGMPNNRFLAERTGGTYSTLKVQPAELEDSGVYFCASSQPHTEAFFGQGTRLTVV.